This TCR beta chain was captured by sequencing in a study of graft-versus-host responses after intestinal transplantation. Study overall: Anti-thymocyte globulin induction preceded roughly 3 years of tacrolimus and steroid maintenance in all recipients.

General study points: Declining HvG levels early post-transplant were linked to peak circulating GvH clone levels.

Germline V gene lookup returns CDR1 SGHNT and CDR2 YYREEE (reference sequence). Between the trimmed V and J ends, which lost 2 bases and 2 bases, there was a span of 13 bases. This CDR3 is built from 15 residues. The method was immunoSEQ multiplex PCR; TCRdb's version includes in-frame clones alone and lacks a portion of them. The table records about 70,000 clones, over 75% of them present only once. A word on this clone: What it binds is not known.

The chain couples TRBV5-4 to TRBJ1-2; D gene uncertain. The sequenced sample was unstimulated CD4+ T cells sorted from spleen or lymph node cells, obtained before transplant. This sequence originates from a human donor who was the organ donor for an intestinal transplant. CDR3 DNA: TGTGCCAGCAGCTTCTCCAGTTACCCCAACTATGGCTACACCTTC. This sequence encodes CASSFSSYPNYGYTF.